Listed below are T cell receptor beta chains from one sample, sequenced in a study of T-cell reconstitution after alpha-beta-depleted transplantation in children. In TCRdb, the PCR reads were re-called with MiXCR into one record per CDR3 protein. The sample lists around 240,000 distinct CDR3 sequences; over 9.5% were seen once. The sample here was PBMCs from the stem cell graft donor, taken from the stem cell graft. These receptor sequences come from a human donor who donated a stem cell graft to a child with SCID. Both conserved end residues are part of each CDR3. The order of the fields is clone size, V gene, CDR3 protein. Clone size is stated in some rows and not others, as once, few, many or a class when expanded.

few	TRBV5-1	CASSLLAGGVSGELFF
few	TRBV30	CAWSWAGGREKLFF
many	TRBV20-1	CSARDQGFLNYGYTF
many	TRBV7-2	CASSLSQGQQPQHF
few	TRBV2	CASKRVVAGETQYF
many	TRBV4-2	CASSQSLESYNEQFF
many	TRBV28	CASSQLQNPYEQYF
many	TRBV6-4	CASSVNPASEQFF
-	TRBV7-7	CASSSPRRQGSTDTQYF
-	TRBV20-1	CCARGWTSGPDDNEQFF
many	TRBV7-3	CASSFLASGGRADTQYF
many	TRBV27	CASSLSGRGGSPLHF
many	TRBV9	CASSVDGASGELFF
many	TRBV9	CASSTWDGPLPQHF
many	TRBV7-9	CASTRAGGQLNTQYF
many	TRBV5-1	CASSPAPQGSTDTQYF
many	TRBV5-1	CASSFAGAPEMNTEAFF
many	TRBV15	CATSSEPGNEQFF
many	TRBV12-3/TRBV12-4	CASSLMAGKGHSAEAFF
many	TRBV12-3/TRBV12-4	CAAGGLLTDTQYF
many	TRBV27	CASSFSADRAHYGYTF
few	TRBV7-2	CASSLVAGTVFYEQYF
many	TRBV6-5	CASSYEEGSYTEAFF
-	TRBV5-1	CASSAGWNTGELFF
many	TRBV24-1	CATSARLGLASTDTQYF
-	TRBV29-1	CSVRTGIGPGEYF
many	TRBV20-1	CSALRAGVSDTQYF
many	TRBV7-8	CASSLDFLAGYKNIQYF
many	TRBV11-2	CASSYQGRGEKLFF
many	TRBV7-8	CASSRGGGNSGNTIYF
-	TRBV6-2/TRBV6-3	CASSYSMGGAYEQYF
many	TRBV7-8	CASSLTWGNSNQPQHF
many	TRBV4-1	CASSPPRNTEAFF
many	TRBV5-1	CASSLVRQGADTEAFF
many	TRBV2	CASSPGLVGYEQYF
many	TRBV5-1	CASSLIQGVDTQYF
many	TRBV10-2	CASSESGLNTEAFF
-	TRBV20-1	CSAHRGGDTGELFF
few	TRBV5-5	CASSEDRYNYGYTF
many	TRBV10-3	CAISEIGARGYTF
-	TRBV25-1	CARSDWPNTDTQYF
many	TRBV12-3/TRBV12-4	CASSSRGSGERAQYF
few	TRBV28	CASSSGGLNTEAFF
-	TRBV5-5	CASSSLQTGSYGYTF
few	TRBV4-2	CASSPRHRDYEQYF
-	TRBV7-6	CASSYTPGTGETQYF
many	TRBV7-8	CASSRSGGLMYNEQFF
many	TRBV5-1	CASSLGTSLNTEAFF
many	TRBV18	CASSPAGNTEAFF
-	TRBV12-3/TRBV12-4	CAISFPGNKKLFF
many	TRBV5-1	CASSPVGIADEKLFF
many	TRBV7-2	CASSLVQTDTQYF